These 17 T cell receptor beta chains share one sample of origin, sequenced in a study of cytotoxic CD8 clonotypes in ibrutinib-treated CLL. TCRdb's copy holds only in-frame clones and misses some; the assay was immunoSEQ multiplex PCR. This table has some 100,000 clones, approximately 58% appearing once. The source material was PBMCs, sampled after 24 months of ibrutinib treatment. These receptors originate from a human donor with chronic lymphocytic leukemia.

The CDR3 reads CASTGGHEQFF. The CDR3 DNA is TGTGCCAGCACTGGGGGGCATGAGCAGTTCTTC. This chain uses TRBV25-1 with TRBJ2-1; possibly TRBD1 or TRBD2 for D (6 bases each). The CDR3 length is 11 residues. The germline V gene has CDR1 MGHDK and CDR2 SYGVNS. The germline V and J ends were trimmed by 7 bases and 8 bases, with 9 bases remaining between them.

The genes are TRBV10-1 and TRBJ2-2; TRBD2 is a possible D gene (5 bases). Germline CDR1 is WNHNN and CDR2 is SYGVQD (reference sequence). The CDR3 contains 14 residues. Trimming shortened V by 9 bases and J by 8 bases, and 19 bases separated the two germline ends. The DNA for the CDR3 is TGCGCCAGGCGGGCCGTGTGGAAAAAGGGGGAGCTGTTTTTT. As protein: CARRAVWKKGELFF.

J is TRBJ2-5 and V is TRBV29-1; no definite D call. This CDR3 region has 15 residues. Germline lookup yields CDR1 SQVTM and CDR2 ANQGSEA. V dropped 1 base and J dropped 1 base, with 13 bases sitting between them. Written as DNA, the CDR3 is TGCAGCGTTGAAGCATGGCAGACCTTCCAAGAGACCCAGTACTTC. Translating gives CSVEAWQTFQETQYF. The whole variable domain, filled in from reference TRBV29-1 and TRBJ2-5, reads SAVISQKPSRDICQRGTSLTIQCQVDSQVTMMFWYRQQPGQSLTLIATANQGSEATYESGFVIDKFPISRPNLTFSTLTVSNMSPEDSSIYLCSVEAWQTFQETQYFGPGTRLLVL.

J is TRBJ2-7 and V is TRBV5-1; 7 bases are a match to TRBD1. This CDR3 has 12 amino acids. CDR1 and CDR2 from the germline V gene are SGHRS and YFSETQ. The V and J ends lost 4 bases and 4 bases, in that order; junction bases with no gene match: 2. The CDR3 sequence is CASSDRDYEQYF. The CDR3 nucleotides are TGCGCCAGCAGCGACAGGGATTACGAGCAGTACTTC.

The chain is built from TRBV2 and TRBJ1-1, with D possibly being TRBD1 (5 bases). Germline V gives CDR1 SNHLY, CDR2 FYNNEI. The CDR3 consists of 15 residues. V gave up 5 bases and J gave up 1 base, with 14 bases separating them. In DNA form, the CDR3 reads TGTGCCAGCAGTCTCAGGGAAGGACCGAACACTGAAGCTTTCTTT. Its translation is CASSLREGPNTEAFF. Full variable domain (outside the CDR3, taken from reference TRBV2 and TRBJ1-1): EPEVTQTPSHQVTQMGQEVILRCVPISNHLYFYWYRQILGQKVEFLVSFYNNEISEKSEIFDDQFSVERPDGSNFTLKIRSTKLEDSAMYFCASSLREGPNTEAFFGQGTRLTVV.

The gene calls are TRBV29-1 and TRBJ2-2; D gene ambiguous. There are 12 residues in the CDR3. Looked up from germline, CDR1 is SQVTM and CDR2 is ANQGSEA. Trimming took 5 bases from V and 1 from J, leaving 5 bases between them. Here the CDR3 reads CSVNRNTGELFF. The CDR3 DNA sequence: TGCAGCGTTAACAGGAACACCGGGGAGCTGTTTTTT.

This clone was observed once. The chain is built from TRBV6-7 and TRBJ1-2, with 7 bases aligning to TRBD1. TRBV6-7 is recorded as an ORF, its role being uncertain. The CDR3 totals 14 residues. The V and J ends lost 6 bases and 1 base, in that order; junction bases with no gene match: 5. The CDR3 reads CASSWGTVNYGYTF. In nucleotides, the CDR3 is TGTGCCAGCAGCTGGGGGACAGTTAACTATGGCTACACCTTC.

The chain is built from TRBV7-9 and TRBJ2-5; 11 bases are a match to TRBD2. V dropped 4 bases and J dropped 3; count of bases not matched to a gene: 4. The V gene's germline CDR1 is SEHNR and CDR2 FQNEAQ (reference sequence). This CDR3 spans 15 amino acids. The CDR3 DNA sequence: TGTGCCAGCAGCTCCGAGGGACTAGCGGAAGAGACCCAGTACTTC. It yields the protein CASSSEGLAEETQYF.

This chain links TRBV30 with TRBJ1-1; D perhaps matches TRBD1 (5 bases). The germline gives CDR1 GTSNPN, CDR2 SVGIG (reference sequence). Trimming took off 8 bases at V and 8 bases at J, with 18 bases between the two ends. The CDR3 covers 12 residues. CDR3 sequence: CALDGGYVEAFF. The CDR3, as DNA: TGTGCCCTCGATGGGGGGTACGTCGAAGCTTTCTTT.

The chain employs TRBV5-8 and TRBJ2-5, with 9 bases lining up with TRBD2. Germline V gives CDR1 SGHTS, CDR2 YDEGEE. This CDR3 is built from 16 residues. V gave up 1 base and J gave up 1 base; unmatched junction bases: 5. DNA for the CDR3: TGTGCCAGCAGCTTGAGAGCGGGGGGACTCCAAGAGACCCAGTACTTC. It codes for CASSLRAGGLQETQYF.

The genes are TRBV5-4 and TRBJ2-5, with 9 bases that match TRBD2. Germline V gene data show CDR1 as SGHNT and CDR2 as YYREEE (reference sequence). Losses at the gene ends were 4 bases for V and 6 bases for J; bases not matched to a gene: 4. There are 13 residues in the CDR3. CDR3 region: CASSPSGAQTQYF. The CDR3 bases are TGTGCCAGCAGCCCTAGCGGGGCGCAGACCCAGTACTTC.

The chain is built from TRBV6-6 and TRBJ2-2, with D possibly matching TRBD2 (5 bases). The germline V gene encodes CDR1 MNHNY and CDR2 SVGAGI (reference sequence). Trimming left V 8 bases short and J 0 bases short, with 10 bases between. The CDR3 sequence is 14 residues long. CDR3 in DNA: TGTGCCAGCGGGAAGGGAGCGAACACCGGGGAGCTGTTTTTT. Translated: CASGKGANTGELFF.

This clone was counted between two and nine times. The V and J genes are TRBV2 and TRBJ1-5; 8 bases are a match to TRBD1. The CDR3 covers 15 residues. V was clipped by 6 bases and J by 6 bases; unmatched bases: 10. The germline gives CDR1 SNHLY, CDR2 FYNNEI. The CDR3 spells CASSLAGTGGQPQHF. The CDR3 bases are TGTGCCAGCAGCCTTGCAGGCACAGGGGGTCAGCCCCAGCATTTT.

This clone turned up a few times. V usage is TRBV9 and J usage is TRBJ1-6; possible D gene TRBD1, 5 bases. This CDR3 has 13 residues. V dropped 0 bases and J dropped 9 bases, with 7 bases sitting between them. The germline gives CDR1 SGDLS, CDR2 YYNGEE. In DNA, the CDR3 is TGTGCCAGCAGCGTAGATGGGGGTTCACCCCTCCACTTT. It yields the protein CASSVDGGSPLHF.

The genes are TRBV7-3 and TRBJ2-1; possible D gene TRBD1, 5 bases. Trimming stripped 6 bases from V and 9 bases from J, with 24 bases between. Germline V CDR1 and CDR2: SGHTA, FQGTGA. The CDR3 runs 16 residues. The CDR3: CASRTNQGGESGEQFF. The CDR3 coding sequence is TGTGCCAGCAGAACCAATCAGGGTGGGGAATCGGGTGAGCAGTTCTTC.

CDR3 loop: CASSLTRQGPEAFF. The CDR3 DNA sequence: TGTGCCAGCAGCTTAACCCGACAGGGACCTGAAGCTTTCTTT. V gene TRBV7-2 combines with J gene TRBJ1-1, with TRBD1 matching over 7 bases. Germline CDR1 is SGHTA and CDR2 is FQGNSA. The CDR3 spans 14 residues. V was clipped by 2 bases and J by 6 bases; unmatched bases: 6.

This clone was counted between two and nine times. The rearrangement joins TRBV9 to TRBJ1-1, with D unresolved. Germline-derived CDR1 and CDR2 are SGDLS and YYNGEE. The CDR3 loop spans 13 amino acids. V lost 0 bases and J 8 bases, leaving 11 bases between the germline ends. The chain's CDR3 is CASSVDVKGEAFF. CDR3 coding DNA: TGTGCCAGCAGCGTAGACGTGAAAGGAGAAGCTTTCTTT.